The 4 T cell receptor beta chains in this list originate from one sample, sequenced in a study of persistence of HIV-infected CD4 T cells. Anti-CD3/anti-CD28 beads served as a nonspecific positive control stimulus. CD4+ T cells upregulating both CD40 ligand and CD69 were sorted as responding cells. Antigens for these TCRs are unknown. The libraries were made with immunoSEQ version 4 in survey mode. The table came from immunoSEQ multiplex PCR; TCRdb's copy has only in-frame clones and leaves some out. The table lists 40,000 to 45,000 clones, about 89% of them singletons, with approximately 1.8% in the top ten. Sequencing was performed on CD4+ T cells sorted from PBMCs after approximately 19-hour stimulation, taken from a patient who received antiretroviral therapy. The receptors shown here come from an adult man with HIV who was CMV-seropositive.

V is TRBV5-1 and J is TRBJ2-2; the D is unclear. Germline loops: CDR1 SGHRS, CDR2 YFSETQ. The CDR3 loop spans 13 amino acids. With 0 bases removed from V and 4 bases from J, the gap between germline ends came to 4 bases. CDR3 nucleotides: TGCGCCAGCAGCTTGGGATTCACCGGGGAGCTGTTTTTT. Translation: CASSLGFTGELFF. Full variable domain (rest looked up from reference TRBV5-1 and TRBJ2-2): KAGVTQTPRYLIKTRGQQVTLSCSPISGHRSVSWYQQTPGQGLQFLFEYFSETQRNKGNFPGRFSGRQFSNSRSEMNVSTLELGDSALYLCASSLGFTGELFFGEGSRLTVL.

As DNA, the CDR3 is TGTGCCAGCAGCCAAGGTCCCGGGACAGGAAATGAAAAACTGTTTTTT. It codes for CASSQGPGTGNEKLFF. This sequence joins TRBV7-9 and TRBJ1-4; 8 nucleotides agree with TRBD1. After removal of 5 bases from V and 5 bases from J, the junction contained 10 bases not matched to a gene. Germline CDR1 reads SEHNR; CDR2 reads FQNEAQ (reference sequence). CDR3 length equals 16 residues.

V gene TRBV2 combines with J gene TRBJ1-4; D remains unclear. The CDR3 is 13 residues long. Germline V gives CDR1 SNHLY, CDR2 FYNNEI. V was pared by 4 bases and J by 5 bases, with 8 bases between. The DNA for the CDR3 is TGTGCCAGCAGTGGTATGGCAAATGAAAAACTGTTTTTT. Protein: CASSGMANEKLFF.

The chain has TRBV6-6 and TRBJ1-5; unclear D gene. The CDR3 contains 12 residues. Trimming removed 2 bases at V and 7 bases at J, with 6 bases between. Germline CDR1 and CDR2: MNHNY and SVGAGI (reference sequence). The CDR3 DNA sequence: TGTGCCAGCAGTTACGTGGGCCAGCCCCAGCATTTT. It codes for CASSYVGQPQHF.